The present TCR beta chain was sequenced within a study of response to subunit inactivated influenza vaccine. V was pared by 0 bases and J by 0 bases, with 9 bases between. Germline V gene lookup returns CDR1 SGHDT and CDR2 YYEEEE. The CDR3 totals 16 residues. Points from the study as a whole: Authors suggested seasonal influenza vaccinations each recruit few new T cells.

MiXCR, run by TCRdb on the RT-PCR reads, gives a single entry per CDR3 protein. This table has some 540,000 distinct CDR3 sequences, approximately 24% appearing once. Notes on this clonotype: The antigen is unknown.

In addition, the sample was reused for a study of T cells expressing NK-cell markers. That source reports: It was by 5'RACE template switching with UMIs that TCR beta cDNA was made. The authors applied an anti-gamma-delta TCR antibody in several experiments, and it restricted sorting to alpha-beta TCR T cells. These same clonotypes (in a handful of donors) also led the CD3+CD56-NKG2C+ fraction.

The specimen comprised CD4+ T cells sorted from PBMCs, sampled about 11 days after vaccination. This chain links TRBV5-6 with TRBJ2-2; TRBD2 might be the D (6 bases). This receptor was obtained from a middle-aged man who received an inactivated influenza vaccine. CDR3 amino acids: CASSLVEGSNTGELFF. CDR3 bases: TGTGCCAGCAGCTTGGTGGAGGGATCGAACACCGGGGAGCTGTTTTTT.